These 9 T cell receptor beta chains share one sample of origin, sequenced in a study of human T cells and chemical hapten exposure. This sample's time point: patch test 2, 6 weeks after DPC sensitization. Treatment reported: therapeutic diphenylcyclopropenone sensitization with weekly scalp DPC. TCRdb reprocessed the RACE reads with MiXCR, giving one entry per CDR3 protein. Among 120,000 to 150,000 distinct CDR3 sequences, over 9.5% were seen once, and the ten largest hold around 1.4%. Sample: whole blood, taken in connection with sensitization to the hapten diphenylcyclopropenone (DPC). The receptor set was obtained from a woman between 50 and 59 years old with alopecia areata. Some clones in this sample may be carry-over from other donors' samples.

This sequence joins TRBV18 and TRBJ2-1; D unclear. Germline loops: CDR1 KGHSH, CDR2 LQKENI. The CDR3 is made up of 13 amino acids. The V end lost 1 base, the J end lost 9 bases, and 10 bases lay between the germline ends. The CDR3 nucleotides read TGTGCCAGCTCACCACTGGAGCGTGGTGAGCAGTTCTTC. The encoded protein is CASSPLERGEQFF. The complete variable domain, with remaining parts taken from reference TRBV18 and TRBJ2-1, reads NAGVMQNPRHLVRRRGQEARLRCSPMKGHSHVYWYRQLPEEGLKFMVYLQKENIIDESGMPKERFSAEFPKEGPSILRIQQVVRGDSAAYFCASSPLERGEQFFGPGTRLTVL.

This clonotype was detected only once. This chain joins TRBV3-1 and TRBJ2-5; 10 bases align to TRBD2. The V gene's germline CDR1 is LGHDT and CDR2 YNNKEL (reference sequence). J was trimmed by 3 bases and V by 8 bases; bases with no gene match: 3. The CDR3 totals 13 residues. This chain's CDR3 is CASFLAGEETQYF. The CDR3 region has the DNA TGTGCCAGCTTTCTAGCGGGAGAAGAGACCCAGTACTTC.

This clonotype has a count of ten or more. J is TRBJ2-7 and V is TRBV7-6; D gene ambiguous. Looked up from germline, CDR1 is SGHVS and CDR2 is FNYEAQ. V was trimmed by 5 bases and J by 3 bases, leaving 14 bases between them. The CDR3 has 14 residues. The CDR3 reads CASSLGRRSYEQYF. The CDR3 bases are TGTGCCAGCAGCCTCGGCAGGAGAAGCTACGAGCAGTACTTC.

The sample holds many counts of this clonotype. V and J are TRBV6-1 and TRBJ1-2, with 7 nucleotides matching TRBD1. The CDR3 is 15 amino acids. Germline V gene data show CDR1 as MNHNS and CDR2 as SASEGT. V lost 6 bases, J lost 4 bases, and 11 bases stayed unmatched. DNA of the CDR3: TGTGCCAGCAGCGAAAACAGGGGCGGGGGCTATGGCTACACCTTC. Protein: CASSENRGGGYGYTF.

This clonotype was detected a few times. The CDR3 protein is CASSLEPDYGYTF. The DNA of the CDR3 is TGTGCCAGCAGCTTAGAGCCCGACTATGGCTACACCTTC. This chain joins TRBV7-6 and TRBJ1-2; D not certain. V shed 1 base and J shed 3 bases, with 6 bases lying between them. The CDR3 extends over 13 amino acids. Germline assignment: CDR1 SGHVS and CDR2 FNYEAQ.

V gene TRBV28 combines with J gene TRBJ1-6, with 7 positions matching TRBD1. Losses at the gene ends were 5 bases for V and 4 bases for J; bases not matched to a gene: 2. This CDR3 is built from 14 residues. Germline CDR1 is MDHEN and CDR2 is SYDVKM. The CDR3 reads CASSGTVYNSPLHF. The CDR3 DNA reads as TGTGCCAGCAGTGGGACAGTTTATAATTCACCCCTCCACTTT.

In its sample, this clonotype was seen many times. The V call is TRBV11-3, the J call TRBJ2-1; the D gene is possibly TRBD2 (5 bases). Germline CDR1 and CDR2: SGHNT and YENEEA. Trimming removed 1 base from V and 1 base from J, with 11 bases in between. The CDR3 extends over 16 amino acids. CDR3 bases: TGTGCCAGCAGCTTAGTCCTCAGCGGATCCTACAATGAGCAGTTCTTC. Translating gives CASSLVLSGSYNEQFF.

This clonotype was detected a few times. This chain joins TRBV7-2 and TRBJ2-7, with D possibly TRBD2 on 6 matching bases. There are 15 residues in the CDR3. Germline V gene lookup returns CDR1 SGHTA and CDR2 FQGNSA. Trimming stripped 5 bases from V and 7 bases from J, with 21 bases between. As DNA, the CDR3 is TGTGCCAGCAGCCCGGGACTTCGCAATTCGAAAGAGCAGTACTTC. Translated: CASSPGLRNSKEQYF.

The sample holds a few counts of this clonotype. The chain carries TRBV12-3 or TRBV12-4 and TRBJ1-2; no clear D. Trimming took off 6 bases at V and 3 bases at J, with 11 bases between the two ends. The CDR3 is 13 amino acids. CDR3 amino acids: CASSPREDYGYTF. CDR3 DNA: TGTGCCAGCAGCCCGCGTGAGGACTATGGCTACACCTTC.